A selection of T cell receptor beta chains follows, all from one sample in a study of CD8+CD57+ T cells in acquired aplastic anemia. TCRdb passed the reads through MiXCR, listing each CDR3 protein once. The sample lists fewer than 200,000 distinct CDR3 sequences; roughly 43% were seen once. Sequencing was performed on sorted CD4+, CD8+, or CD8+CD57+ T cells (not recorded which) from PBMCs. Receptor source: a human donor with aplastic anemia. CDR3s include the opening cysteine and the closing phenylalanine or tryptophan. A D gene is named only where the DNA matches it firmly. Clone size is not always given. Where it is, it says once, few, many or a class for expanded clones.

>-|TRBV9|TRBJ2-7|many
TGTGCCAGCAGCGTAGAGCTAGAGGGATACGAGCAGTACTTC
CASSVELEGYEQYF
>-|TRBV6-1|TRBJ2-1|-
TGTGCCAGCAGCGAAGAGCAAGGCCCCTACAATGAGCAGTTCTTC
CASSEEQGPYNEQFF
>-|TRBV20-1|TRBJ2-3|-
TGCAGCTTCAGGAAGGGTGCAGATACGCAGTATTTT
CSFRKGADTQYF
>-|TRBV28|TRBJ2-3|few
TGTGCCAGCAGTTTCAGTATGGGGGCCTCTCAGACAGATACGCAGTATTTT
CASSFSMGASQTDTQYF
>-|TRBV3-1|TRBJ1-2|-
TGTGCCAGCAGCCAAGGGGGGGCCGCCTATGGCTACACCTTC
CASSQGGAAYGYTF
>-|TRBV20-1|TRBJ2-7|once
TGCAGTGCTGGGGCCGGGGTATCCGCCCACGAGCAGTACTTC
CSAGAGVSAHEQYF
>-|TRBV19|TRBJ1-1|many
TGTGCCAGTAGTACTGTAACAGGGTTTACTGAAGCTTTCTTT
CASSTVTGFTEAFF
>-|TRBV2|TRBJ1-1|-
TGTGCCAGCCAGCAGGGAGGGGGCACTGAAGCTTTCTTT
CASQQGGGTEAFF
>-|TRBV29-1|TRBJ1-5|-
TGCAGCGTTCGATCAGGGGGCAATCAGCCCCAGCATTTT
CSVRSGGNQPQHF
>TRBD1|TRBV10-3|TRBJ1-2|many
TGTGCCATCAGTGCCCCACGGGGGACAGGGGGCTACACCTTC
CAISAPRGTGGYTF
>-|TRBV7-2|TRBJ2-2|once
TGTGCCAGCAGGAAAAGTCCGGGAGAGGCCGGGGAGCTGTTTTTT
CASRKSPGEAGELFF
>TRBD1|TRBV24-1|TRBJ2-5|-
TGTGCCACCAGGGATCAGTTGGGACAGAGGGGGAGCGAGACCCAGTACTTC
CATRDQLGQRGSETQYF
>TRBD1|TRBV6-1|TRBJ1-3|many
TGTGCCAGTGAGGCCGGGACAGGAGGAAACACCATATATTTT
CASEAGTGGNTIYF
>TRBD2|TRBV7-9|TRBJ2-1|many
TGTGCCAGCAGCGACCGACTAGCGACCAGATACAATGAGCAGTTCTTC
CASSDRLATRYNEQFF
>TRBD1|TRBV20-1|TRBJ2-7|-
TGCAGTGCTAGGACAGGGGGATTGGGAAGCGAGCAGTACTTC
CSARTGGLGSEQYF